What follows are 17 T cell receptor beta chains derived from one specimen sequenced in a study of cytomegalovirus exposure and HLA in healthy donors. The PCR used 60 Vbeta and 13 Jbeta primers. Only in-frame clones appear in the TCRdb table, and some are missing; sequencing was by immunoSEQ multiplex PCR. This sample has about 130,000 clones; under 80% occur once, and the top ten carry 4%. The sample was PBMCs. These TCRs come from a man aged 40-49 years in good health and CMV-seropositive.

The V and J genes are TRBV18 and TRBJ1-2; 11 bases line up with TRBD1. V shed 3 bases and J 6 bases; nucleotides not matched to a gene: 3. This CDR3 region has 14 residues. CDR1 and CDR2 from the germline V gene are KGHSH and LQKENI. In DNA, the CDR3 is TGTGCCAGCTCACCCCGGGACAGGGGGAATGGCTACACCTTC. Translated: CASSPRDRGNGYTF.

This rearrangement joins TRBV6-1 to TRBJ2-7; D is possibly TRBD1 (5 bases). The CDR3 consists of 14 residues. The ends were cut back, 8 bases at V and 2 bases at J, with 16 bases in the middle. CDR1 MNHNS and CDR2 SASEGT come from the germline V gene. CDR3 in amino acids: CASRWGGAAYEQYF. The CDR3 coding sequence is TGTGCCAGCCGCTGGGGTGGGGCGGCCTACGAGCAGTACTTC.

This clone was picked up one time. The chain has TRBV7-3 and TRBJ2-7; D might be TRBD2 (6 bases). The germline V and J ends were trimmed by 4 bases and 6 bases, with 16 bases remaining between them. The V gene's germline CDR1 is SGHTA and CDR2 FQGTGA. The CDR3 is 14 amino acids. Written as DNA, the CDR3 is TGTGCCAGCAGCTCCCGGGGAGGAGGTGCCGAGCAGTACTTC. It codes for CASSSRGGGAEQYF.

The chain couples TRBV15 to TRBJ2-7; the match to TRBD2 covers 11 bases. V shed 0 bases and J 4 bases; nucleotides not matched to a gene: 5. The CDR3 sequence is 16 residues long. Germline V gene data show CDR1 as LNHNV and CDR2 as YYDKDF (reference sequence). This chain's CDR3 is CATSRDATSGSYEQYF. CDR3 nucleotides: TGTGCCACCAGCAGAGACGCCACTAGCGGGAGTTACGAGCAGTACTTC.

The rearrangement uses TRBV6-5 and TRBJ1-6; D might be TRBD1 (5 bases). The CDR3 extends over 16 amino acids. Per germline, CDR1 MNHEY and CDR2 SVGAGI. V dropped 0 bases and J dropped 6 bases, with 12 bases sitting between them. This chain's CDR3 is CASSYSTAPGNSPLHF. For the CDR3, the DNA is TGTGCCAGCAGTTACTCGACAGCCCCGGGTAATTCACCCCTCCACTTT.

The chain uses TRBV29-1 and TRBJ2-5, with 7 bases aligning to TRBD2. The CDR3 length is 15 residues. After removal of 1 base from V and 5 bases from J, the junction contained 10 bases not matched to a gene. CDR1 SQVTM and CDR2 ANQGSEA come from the germline V gene. The CDR3: CSVEGGSLHWETQYF. The CDR3 DNA reads as TGCAGCGTTGAAGGCGGGAGTTTACATTGGGAGACCCAGTACTTC.

Here the CDR3 reads CASSSRRGNQPQHF. CDR3 nucleotide sequence: TGTGCCAGCAGTTCGAGGAGGGGCAATCAGCCCCAGCATTTT. The V call is TRBV27, the J call TRBJ1-5; no firm D call. V lost 4 bases and J lost 2, with 9 bases in between. In germline, CDR1 is MNHEY, CDR2 SMNVEV (reference sequence). This CDR3 contains 14 residues.

This sequence joins TRBV30 and TRBJ2-1; TRBD2 matches 7 bases. After removal of 3 bases from V and 4 bases from J, the junction contained 9 bases not matched to a gene. This CDR3 is 15 amino acids long. Germline V gene data show CDR1 as GTSNPN and CDR2 as SVGIG (reference sequence). Here the CDR3 reads CAWSTQRDPYNEQFF. For the CDR3, the DNA is TGTGCCTGGAGCACGCAGCGGGACCCGTACAATGAGCAGTTCTTC.

The V call is TRBV10-3, the J call TRBJ2-5, with a tentative D call TRBD2 (6 bases). V dropped 2 bases and J dropped 5 bases, with 15 bases sitting between them. This CDR3 has 15 residues. Germline lookup yields CDR1 ENHRY and CDR2 SYGVKD. The CDR3 protein is CAISELLGEEETQYF. The CDR3 region has the DNA TGTGCCATCAGTGAGCTTCTAGGGGAGGAGGAGACCCAGTACTTC.

This clone was seen a handful of times. The J gene is TRBJ1-1, the V gene TRBV15; D possibly corresponds to TRBD1 (5 bases). V was shortened by 8 bases and J by 1 base, with 14 bases between the two germline ends. The CDR3 consists of 14 residues. Germline CDR1 and CDR2: LNHNV and YYDKDF (reference sequence). The CDR3 sequence is CATSVTAPNTEAFF. The CDR3 DNA reads as TGTGCCACCTCGGTGACAGCTCCGAACACTGAAGCTTTCTTT.

The chain recombines TRBV30 with TRBJ1-4; TRBD1 might be the D (6 bases). This CDR3 has 14 residues. V lost 3 bases, J lost 4 bases, and 12 bases lay in between. Per the germline V gene, CDR1 is GTSNPN and CDR2 is SVGIG (reference sequence). The chain's CDR3 is CAWSPGGNNEKLFF. Written as DNA, the CDR3 is TGTGCCTGGAGCCCTGGGGGCAATAATGAAAAACTGTTTTTT. Full variable domain (rest looked up from reference TRBV30 and TRBJ1-4): SQTIHQWPATLVQPVGSPLSLECTVEGTSNPNLYWYRQAAGRGLQLLFYSVGIGQISSEVPQNLSASRPQDRQFILSSKKLLLSDSGFYLCAWSPGGNNEKLFFGSGTQLSVL.

The chain is built from TRBV12-5 and TRBJ1-1, with 8 bases that match TRBD1. This CDR3 region has 16 residues. The V gene's germline CDR1 is LGHNT and CDR2 FRNRAP. V trimming: 0 bases; J trimming: 5 bases; junction bases outside the gene matches: 8. In DNA, the CDR3 is TGTGCTAGTGGTTTGGTACGAACAGGGGGATGGACTGAAGCTTTCTTT. Encoded protein: CASGLVRTGGWTEAFF.

The CDR3 nucleotides are TGTGCCAGCAGTGAGTCTCGGAAAAACATTCAGTACTTC. Its translation: CASSESRKNIQYF. The rearrangement links TRBV6-1 to TRBJ2-4; D is unclear. Trimming shortened V by 3 bases and J by 4 bases, and 7 bases separated the two germline ends. The CDR3 loop spans 13 amino acids. Germline lookup yields CDR1 MNHNS and CDR2 SASEGT.

This chain's CDR3 is CAWSPTGYGYTF. The CDR3 coding sequence is TGTGCCTGGAGTCCTACAGGCTATGGCTACACCTTC. The gene calls are TRBV30 and TRBJ1-2, with D possibly matching TRBD1 (5 bases). The germline CDR1 and CDR2 sequences are GTSNPN and SVGIG (reference sequence). Between the trimmed V and J ends, which lost 2 bases and 4 bases, there was a span of 8 bases. This CDR3 is 12 amino acids long.

The V call is TRBV7-9, the J call TRBJ2-1; 9 bases match TRBD2. With 1 base clipped from V and 4 bases from J, the junction kept 2 bases outside the gene matches. The length of the CDR3 is 15 residues. Looked up from germline, CDR1 is SEHNR and CDR2 is FQNEAQ (reference sequence). The CDR3 reads CASSLEAGGYNEQFF. CDR3 DNA sequence: TGTGCCAGCAGCTTAGAGGCGGGGGGGTACAATGAGCAGTTCTTC. Filled out from reference TRBV7-9 and TRBJ2-1, the complete variable domain reads DTGVSQNPRHKITKRGQNVTFRCDPISEHNRLYWYRQTLGQGPEFLTYFQNEAQLEKSRLLSDRFSAERPKGSFSTLEIQRTEQGDSAMYLCASSLEAGGYNEQFFGPGTRLTVL.

This clone has a handful of counts. The rearrangement joins TRBV6-6 to TRBJ1-5, with D possibly TRBD1 on 6 matching bases. V lost 6 bases and J 5 bases, leaving 14 bases between the germline ends. The germline V gene encodes CDR1 MNHNY and CDR2 SVGAGI (reference sequence). The CDR3 is 14 residues long. The CDR3 DNA reads as TGTGCCAGCAGCAAGAAGGGGGGGGATCAGCCCCAGCATTTT. Its translation is CASSKKGGDQPQHF.

This clone is a singleton in its sample. The chain couples TRBV4-2 to TRBJ1-2, with 12 bases matching TRBD1. This CDR3 is 16 amino acids long. Germline V lookup: CDR1 LGHNA, CDR2 YNFKEQ. V lost 1 base, J lost 4 bases, and 4 bases stayed unmatched. This chain's CDR3 is CASSQAGTGGFYGYTF. The CDR3 DNA reads TGTGCCAGCAGCCAAGCCGGGACAGGGGGCTTCTATGGCTACACCTTC.